Below, 10 T cell receptor beta chains from the same sample are listed, as sequenced in a study of blood T cell repertoires in COVID-19. Using immunoSEQ multiplex PCR, the repertoire was profiled, and TCRdb retains in-frame clones only, with some absent. The sample lists some 200,000 clones, 70% to 90% occurring once. Source material: peripheral blood. These receptors all stem from a woman between 50 and 59 years old with acute or convalescent COVID-19.

V and J are TRBV7-2 and TRBJ2-7; 8 nucleotides match TRBD2. CDR3 length: 16 residues. CDR1 and CDR2 (germline): SGHTA, FQGNSA. Trimming removed 1 base from V and 7 bases from J; junction bases left unmatched: 12. For the CDR3, the DNA is TGTGCCAGCAGCTTAGAATGGGGCGGGAGGCCCCTGGAGCAGTACTTC. The encoded protein is CASSLEWGGRPLEQYF.

The V call is TRBV21-1, the J call TRBJ1-5; the D call of TRBD1 is as the table states it, not checked on the DNA. TRBV21-1 is a listed pseudogene. CDR3 length equals 18 residues. CDR3 region: CASRRRVPSPLLNQPQHF. In nucleotides, the CDR3 is TGTGCCAGCAGGCGCAGGGTTCCATCTCCCTTGCTCAATCAGCCCCAGCATTTT.

The chain carries TRBV5-6 and TRBJ2-3; 13 bases fit TRBD2. CDR3 size: 18 residues. Trimming removed 4 bases from V and 3 bases from J; junction bases left unmatched: 11. Germline V lookup: CDR1 SGHDT, CDR2 YYEEEE. CDR3 DNA sequence: TGTGCCAGCAGCCAAATTTGGACTAGCGGGGGTGCTACAGATACGCAGTATTTT. Amino acids: CASSQIWTSGGATDTQYF.

This clone has only one observation. This CDR3 is CASSPAGQGNYEQYF. The CDR3 nucleotides read TGTGCCAGCAGTCCAGCGGGACAGGGAAACTACGAGCAGTACTTC. The rearrangement uses TRBV6-2 or TRBV6-3 and TRBJ2-7, with 9 nucleotides matching TRBD1. The germline gives CDR1 MNHEY, CDR2 SVGEGT. The CDR3 consists of 15 residues. V lost 5 bases, J lost 3 bases, and 8 bases stayed unmatched.

The genes are TRBV11-2 and TRBJ2-7, with D perhaps TRBD2 (6 bases). There are 14 residues in the CDR3. With 5 bases removed from V and 4 bases from J, the gap between germline ends came to 15 bases. CDR1 is SGHAT, CDR2 FQNNGV, per germline. In DNA form, the CDR3 reads TGTGCCAGCAGCCGGGAGACAGATACGTACGAGCAGTACTTC. Translating it yields CASSRETDTYEQYF.

This clone was counted between two and nine times. The chain has TRBV9 and TRBJ2-7; the D gene is possibly TRBD1 (5 bases). The CDR3 length is 16 residues. V was trimmed by 4 bases and J by 3 bases, leaving 20 bases between them. Germline lookup yields CDR1 SGDLS and CDR2 YYNGEE. The CDR3 DNA reads TGTGCCAGCAGCAGGGGTCCGACACCCTGGGGCTACGAGCAGTACTTC. This translates into CASSRGPTPWGYEQYF.

The chain uses TRBV2 and TRBJ2-2; weak D call: TRBD1 (6 bases). Trimming removed 4 bases from V and 0 bases from J, with 6 bases in between. Germline V gene sequence: CDR1 SNHLY, CDR2 FYNNEI. This CDR3 region has 14 residues. Here the CDR3 reads CASSGTANTGELFF. CDR3 nucleotide sequence: TGTGCCAGCAGTGGGACAGCGAACACCGGGGAGCTGTTTTTT.

V is TRBV21-1 and J is TRBJ2-1; TRBD2 is taken as the D call from the table, unchecked against the DNA. TRBV21-1 is reported as a pseudogene. The CDR3 has 14 residues. The chain's CDR3 is CASSIRTFYNEQFF. The CDR3 DNA follows: TGTGCCAGCAGCATTAGGACTTTCTACAATGAGCAGTTCTTC.

This chain links TRBV6-6 with TRBJ1-1, with D unresolved. The germline CDR1 and CDR2 sequences are MNHNY and SVGAGI (reference sequence). Trimming removed 5 bases from V and 3 bases from J, with 10 bases in between. CDR3 length: 13 amino acids. The CDR3 DNA reads as TGTGCCAGCAGTCTAACTAGGGACACTGAAGCTTTCTTT. The encoded protein is CASSLTRDTEAFF.

V usage is TRBV10-3 and J usage is TRBJ2-1, with 9 bases lining up with TRBD2. The V gene end was trimmed by 6 bases and the J gene end by 5 bases; junction bases not matched to a gene: 8. Germline CDR1 and CDR2: ENHRY and SYGVKD. The CDR3 is made up of 15 amino acids. The CDR3 spells CAISFSGRTDNEQFF. The CDR3 DNA reads as TGTGCCATCAGCTTCAGCGGGAGGACGGACAATGAGCAGTTCTTC.